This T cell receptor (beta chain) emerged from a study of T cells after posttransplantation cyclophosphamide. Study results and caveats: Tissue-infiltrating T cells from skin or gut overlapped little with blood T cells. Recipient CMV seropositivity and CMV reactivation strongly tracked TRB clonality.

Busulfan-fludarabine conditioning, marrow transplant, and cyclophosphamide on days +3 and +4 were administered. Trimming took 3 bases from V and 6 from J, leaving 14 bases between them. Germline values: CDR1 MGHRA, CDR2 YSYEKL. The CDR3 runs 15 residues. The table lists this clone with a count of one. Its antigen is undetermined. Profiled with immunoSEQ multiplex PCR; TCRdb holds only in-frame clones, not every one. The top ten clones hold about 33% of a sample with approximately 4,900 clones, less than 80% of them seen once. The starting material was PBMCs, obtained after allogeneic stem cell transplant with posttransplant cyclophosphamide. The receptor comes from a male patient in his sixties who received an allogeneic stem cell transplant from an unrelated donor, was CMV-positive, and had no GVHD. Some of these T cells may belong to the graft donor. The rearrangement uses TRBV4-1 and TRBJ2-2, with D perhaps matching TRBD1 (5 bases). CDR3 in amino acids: CASSQDYRFAGELFF. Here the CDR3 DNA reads TGCGCCAGCAGCCAGGATTACAGGTTCGCCGGGGAGCTGTTTTTT.